The 16 T cell receptor beta chains below come from one sample, sequenced in a study of cytotoxic CD8 clonotypes in ibrutinib-treated CLL. The table came from immunoSEQ multiplex PCR; TCRdb's copy has only in-frame clones and leaves some out. The table records nearly 100,000 clones, around 80% of them present only once. The material was PBMCs, obtained after 12 months of ibrutinib treatment. The receptor set was obtained from a human donor with chronic lymphocytic leukemia.

The V gene is TRBV19, the J gene TRBJ1-1; D is undetermined. The germline gives CDR1 LNHDA, CDR2 SQIVND (reference sequence). The CDR3 consists of 12 residues. V was pared by 8 bases and J by 4 bases, with 11 bases between. Written as DNA, the CDR3 is TGTGCCAGTGGAAACAGCTTCACTGAAGCTTTCTTT. Its translation: CASGNSFTEAFF.

The chain couples TRBV28 to TRBJ2-5; weak D call: TRBD1 (6 bases). Germline loops: CDR1 MDHEN, CDR2 SYDVKM. V was cut by 7 bases and J by 7 bases, with 19 bases left in between. There are 14 residues in the CDR3. The CDR3 reads CASNIGGIQATQYF. As DNA, the CDR3 is TGTGCCAGCAATATAGGGGGAATACAGGCGACCCAGTACTTC.

This clone was detected only a few times. The V and J genes are TRBV4-1 and TRBJ2-1; perhaps D is TRBD1 or TRBD2 (5 bases each). The V and J ends lost 0 bases and 9 bases respectively, with 12 bases between them. The CDR3 is made up of 14 amino acids. Germline-derived CDR1 and CDR2 are MGHRA and YSYEKL. The CDR3 protein is CASSQEGTVREQFF. The CDR3 nucleotides read TGCGCCAGCAGCCAAGAAGGGACGGTTCGTGAGCAGTTCTTC.

The chain uses TRBV11-1 and TRBJ2-1; a possible D gene is TRBD1 (5 bases). The V gene lost 3 bases and the J gene lost 4 bases, with 16 bases spanning the gap. Germline values: CDR1 SGHAT, CDR2 FQDESV (reference sequence). The CDR3 length is 16 residues. CDR3 nucleotides: TGTGCCAGCAGCTTGGACACGGTCCCCCCTTACAATGAGCAGTTCTTC. Translated, it gives CASSLDTVPPYNEQFF.

The chain is built from TRBV6-6 and TRBJ1-2; D uncertain. Trimming pared 1 base from V and 6 bases from J, leaving 9 bases between. The CDR3 has 13 amino acids. The germline CDR1 and CDR2 sequences are MNHNY and SVGAGI (reference sequence). The CDR3 region is CASSYFHEDGYTF. Written as DNA, the CDR3 is TGTGCCAGCAGTTACTTTCATGAGGATGGCTACACCTTC.

The V gene is TRBV7-2, the J gene TRBJ2-4; TRBD1 might be the D (6 bases). V was cut by 1 base and J by 4 bases, with 11 bases left in between. Germline CDR1 is SGHTA and CDR2 is FQGNSA. The CDR3 sequence is 15 residues long. This chain's CDR3 is CASSLVGDRKNIQYF. The CDR3 nucleotides are TGTGCCAGCAGCTTAGTGGGAGACAGGAAAAACATTCAGTACTTC.

This clone has a count of ten or more. The rearrangement joins TRBV5-4 to TRBJ2-1, with 8 positions matching TRBD2. The germline V gene encodes CDR1 SGHNT and CDR2 YYREEE (reference sequence). V shed 4 bases, J shed 9 bases, and the junction held 6 bases outside the gene matches. The CDR3 totals 13 residues. This CDR3 reads CASSGGTSSEQFF. The CDR3 DNA reads as TGTGCCAGCAGCGGGGGGACTAGTTCTGAGCAGTTCTTC.

The CDR3 sequence is CASSEGRYEKLFF. CDR3 nucleotides: TGTGCCAGCAGTGAAGGACGCTATGAAAAACTGTTTTTT. V usage is TRBV2 and J usage is TRBJ1-4; unclear D gene. This CDR3 region has 13 residues. The V end was cut by 1 base, the J end by 6 bases, with 6 bases between. Germline CDR1 and CDR2: SNHLY and FYNNEI.

This chain uses TRBV6-5 with TRBJ2-2; TRBD1 matches at 7 bases. The CDR3 consists of 15 residues. The V and J ends lost 6 bases and 1 base, in that order; junction bases with no gene match: 5. CDR1 and CDR2 from the germline V gene are MNHEY and SVGAGI. The CDR3 coding sequence is TGTGCCAGCAGCAGCCGGGACAGGAACACCGGGGAGCTGTTTTTT. Translated: CASSSRDRNTGELFF.

CDR3 loop: CASSRPTSGAETQYF. In DNA form, the CDR3 reads TGTGCCAGCAGTAGACCGACTAGCGGGGCGGAGACCCAGTACTTC. The rearrangement links TRBV6-6 to TRBJ2-5; 11 bases match TRBD2. The J segment lost 5 bases and the V segment lost 5 bases, leaving 7 bases of the junction unmatched. There are 15 residues in the CDR3. Germline loops: CDR1 MNHNY, CDR2 SVGAGI (reference sequence).

The chain recombines TRBV9 with TRBJ2-3, with D uncertain. V lost 0 bases and J 2 bases, leaving 4 bases between the germline ends. Germline CDR1 is SGDLS and CDR2 is YYNGEE. The CDR3 contains 13 residues. The CDR3 spells CASSVGSTDTQYF. CDR3 in DNA: TGTGCCAGCAGCGTAGGCTCCACAGATACGCAGTATTTT. The whole variable domain, filled in from reference TRBV9 and TRBJ2-3, reads DSGVTQTPKHLITATGQRVTLRCSPRSGDLSVYWYQQSLDQGLQFLIQYYNGEERAKGNILERFSAQQFPDLHSELNLSSLELGDSALYFCASSVGSTDTQYFGPGTRLTVL.

The rearrangement links TRBV7-8 to TRBJ2-5; D is perhaps TRBD1 (6 bases). Germline V gene sequence: CDR1 SGHVS, CDR2 FQNEAQ. The germline V and J ends were trimmed by 0 bases and 1 base, with 9 bases remaining between them. The length of the CDR3 is 15 residues. The DNA for the CDR3 is TGTGCCAGCAGCTTAGCCGGACAGCTCCAAGAGACCCAGTACTTC. Its protein is CASSLAGQLQETQYF.

The chain combines TRBV29-1 with TRBJ2-5; no firm D call. The CDR3 contains 13 residues. The germline CDR1 and CDR2 sequences are SQVTM and ANQGSEA. V was pared by 4 bases and J by 0 bases, with 9 bases between. The CDR3 spells CSVVGQNQETQYF. CDR3 nucleotide sequence: TGCAGCGTTGTCGGGCAGAACCAAGAGACCCAGTACTTC. Drawing the rest from reference TRBV29-1 and TRBJ2-5, the complete variable domain is SAVISQKPSRDICQRGTSLTIQCQVDSQVTMMFWYRQQPGQSLTLIATANQGSEATYESGFVIDKFPISRPNLTFSTLTVSNMSPEDSSIYLCSVVGQNQETQYFGPGTRLLVL.

The chain links TRBV7-7 to TRBJ2-1; D is ambiguous. The V end lost 2 bases, the J end lost 6 bases, and 11 bases lay between the germline ends. Germline V lookup: CDR1 SSHAT, CDR2 FNYEAQ (reference sequence). This CDR3 is 14 amino acids long. The CDR3 sequence: CASSLTIYLNEQFF. CDR3 bases: TGTGCCAGCAGCTTAACAATATACCTCAATGAGCAGTTCTTC. The whole variable domain, remainder taken from reference TRBV7-7 and TRBJ2-1, is GAGVSQSPRYKVTKRGQDVTLRCDPISSHATLYWYQQALGQGPEFLTYFNYEAQPDKSGLPSDRFSAERPEGSISTLTIQRTEQRDSAMYRCASSLTIYLNEQFFGPGTRLTVL.

J is TRBJ2-7 and V is TRBV9, with a weak D call TRBD1 (6 bases). Germline-derived CDR1 and CDR2 are SGDLS and YYNGEE. V was trimmed by 0 bases and J by 3 bases, leaving 16 bases between them. This CDR3 is built from 16 residues. In DNA, the CDR3 is TGTGCCAGCAGCGTAGGCTCAGGGGAGTATGACTACGAGCAGTACTTC. Its translation is CASSVGSGEYDYEQYF. Supplemented by reference TRBV9 and TRBJ2-7, the full variable domain reads DSGVTQTPKHLITATGQRVTLRCSPRSGDLSVYWYQQSLDQGLQFLIQYYNGEERAKGNILERFSAQQFPDLHSELNLSSLELGDSALYFCASSVGSGEYDYEQYFGPGTRLTVT.

This clone was recorded a few times. The chain links TRBV7-9 to TRBJ1-2, with no clear D. CDR1 and CDR2 from the germline V gene are SEHNR and FQNEAQ (reference sequence). This CDR3 is 15 amino acids long. The germline V and J ends were trimmed by 0 bases and 1 base, with 9 bases remaining between them. The CDR3 is CASSLARQINYGYTF. The CDR3 DNA follows: TGTGCCAGCAGCTTAGCGCGGCAGATTAACTATGGCTACACCTTC.